This T cell receptor (beta chain) derives from a study of response to subunit inactivated influenza vaccine. TCRdb ran MiXCR on the RT-PCR reads and lists one entry per CDR3 protein. The top ten hold around 9.6% of the sample, which has 800,000 to 1,000,000 distinct CDR3 sequences, around 20% seen once. Notes on this clonotype: What it recognizes is unknown. One end of the junction does not line up with germline, which may come from a read error.

CDR3 size: 19 residues. General observations from the study: Only a handful of new T cells, the authors suggested, are recruited with each seasonal influenza vaccination.

The sample here was PBMCs from blood, taken 5 days after vaccination. The receptor comes from a man aged 50-59 years who received an inactivated influenza vaccine. This chain links TRBV12-3 or TRBV12-4 with TRBJ2-2, with 16 positions matching TRBD2. The CDR3 DNA is TGTGCCAGCTGTTTACCGACAGGGACTAGCGGGAGGGCCATCGGGGAGCTGTTTTTT. The encoded protein is CASCLPTGTSGRAIGELFF.